This TCR beta chain was recorded in a study of cytomegalovirus exposure and HLA in healthy donors. The V gene's germline CDR1 is MNHEY and CDR2 SMNVEV (reference sequence). CDR3 length: 17 residues. V gave up 2 bases and J gave up 4 bases; unmatched junction bases: 9. As concerns this clone: As yet, its antigen is unknown.

A multiplex PCR was run with 60 Vbeta primers and 13 Jbeta primers. Repertoires were generated with immunoSEQ multiplex PCR, while TCRdb's copy carries only in-frame clones and drops some. The data show about 110,000 clones, approximately 70% seen once. General study points: Most CMV-associated TCR beta chains were later found to appear HLA-restricted.

This chain joins TRBV27 and TRBJ2-7; 12 nucleotides match TRBD2. Sequences were obtained from PBMCs. The receptor's source is a man between 35 and 55 years old in good health and CMV-seropositive. The CDR3 DNA reads TGTGCCAGCAGTTTAACACCATCGACTAGCGGGAGTTACGAGCAGTACTTC. Protein sequence: CASSLTPSTSGSYEQYF.